This T cell receptor beta chain was identified in a study of a mutant IDH1 vaccine in newly diagnosed glioma. The overall study: Vaccines were begun 4-6 weeks after radiotherapy alone, or with temozolomide cycles. Previous treatment comprised radiotherapy, temozolomide, or both, mostly both.

The data were produced by immunoSEQ multiplex PCR, yet TCRdb's version contains in-frame clones alone and is incomplete. In the table there are tens of thousands of clones, approximately 82% of which are singletons. As concerns this clone: Its antigen is not identified.

Noted time point: week 5, during vaccination. Every vaccination contained 300 ug of the mutant IDH1 20-mer peptide and was paired with topical imiquimod. The germline V gene encodes CDR1 SGHRS and CDR2 YFSETQ. This CDR3 has 14 amino acids. V dropped 4 bases and J dropped 5 bases, with 16 bases sitting between them. The sequence came from a man aged 25-40 years with glioma. This chain connects TRBV5-1 to TRBJ2-7; D may correspond to TRBD1 or TRBD2 (5 bases each). The specimen comprised PBMCs, sampled from a glioma patient whose treatment included an IDH1 peptide vaccine. The CDR3 loop reads CASSVRRGGNEQYF. The CDR3 region has the DNA TGCGCCAGCAGCGTAAGACGGGGCGGTAACGAGCAGTACTTC.